This is a list of T cell receptor beta chains from one sample in a study of CD8 T cells in Susac syndrome. Using its own MiXCR run on the immunoSEQ multiplex PCR reads, TCRdb lists one record per CDR3 protein. The sample yields about 290,000 distinct CDR3 sequences, about 82% seen once. Specimen: CD8+ T cells from PBMCs. These receptors were taken from a human donor with multiple sclerosis. The CDR3 runs from the conserved cysteine through the conserved F or W. The order of the fields is CDR3 protein, CDR3 DNA, J gene, V gene, CDR3 length, D gene, clone size. D genes are given only for firm matches. A clone size is listed for some rows: how often the clone was seen (once, few, many), or a class if it is expanded.

CDR3 protein: CASSVAPNTEAFF
CDR3 DNA: TGTGCCAGCAGCGTAGCCCCGAACACTGAAGCTTTCTTT
J gene: TRBJ1-1
V gene: TRBV9
CDR3 length: 13
D gene: .
clone size: .

CDR3 protein: CAWTDGEQFF
CDR3 DNA: TGTGCCTGGACCGATGGTGAGCAGTTCTTC
J gene: TRBJ2-1
V gene: TRBV30
CDR3 length: 10
D gene: .
clone size: .

CDR3 protein: CASSLDTSTYEQYF
CDR3 DNA: TGTGCCAGCAGCCTAGACACCTCAACCTACGAGCAGTACTTC
J gene: TRBJ2-7
V gene: TRBV7-7
CDR3 length: 14
D gene: .
clone size: .

CDR3 protein: CASSIYHSSGTEAFF
CDR3 DNA: TGTGCCAGTAGTATATACCACTCATCAGGGACTGAAGCTTTCTTT
J gene: TRBJ1-1
V gene: TRBV19
CDR3 length: 15
D gene: .
clone size: .

CDR3 protein: CASNDPGTGLTDTQYF
CDR3 DNA: TGTGCCAGCAATGACCCCGGGACAGGGCTCACAGATACGCAGTATTTT
J gene: TRBJ2-3
V gene: TRBV2
CDR3 length: 16
D gene: TRBD1
clone size: .

CDR3 protein: CASRALSYNEQFF
CDR3 DNA: TGTGCCAGTCGTGCGCTCTCCTACAATGAGCAGTTCTTC
J gene: TRBJ2-1
V gene: TRBV6-1
CDR3 length: 13
D gene: .
clone size: few

CDR3 protein: CASSQDRSRIGPGETQYF
CDR3 DNA: TGCGCCAGCAGCCAAGATCGGAGCCGGATTGGGCCAGGGGAGACCCAGTACTTC
J gene: TRBJ2-5
V gene: TRBV4-3
CDR3 length: 18
D gene: .
clone size: .

CDR3 protein: CASSWGSPPHF
CDR3 DNA: TGTGCCAGCAGCTGGGGATCACCCCCCCACTTT
J gene: TRBJ1-6
V gene: TRBV7-9
CDR3 length: 11
D gene: .
clone size: .

CDR3 protein: CASSAAGLAPFELFF
CDR3 DNA: TGTGCCAGCAGCGCGGCGGGACTAGCGCCCTTCGAGCTGTTTTTT
J gene: TRBJ2-2
V gene: TRBV3-1
CDR3 length: 15
D gene: TRBD2
clone size: .

CDR3 protein: CASSPWMGQPQHF
CDR3 DNA: TGTGCCAGCAGCCCCTGGATGGGTCAGCCCCAGCATTTT
J gene: TRBJ1-5
V gene: TRBV5-8
CDR3 length: 13
D gene: .
clone size: .

CDR3 protein: CASSYSSMPPLGTSGQHINNEQFF
CDR3 DNA: TGTGCCAGCAGTTACTCGTCTATGCCCCCCCTGGGGACTAGCGGGCAGCACATTAACAATGAGCAGTTCTTC
J gene: TRBJ2-1
V gene: TRBV6-2/TRBV6-3
CDR3 length: 24
D gene: TRBD2
clone size: .

CDR3 protein: CASNKPGYGEKLFF
CDR3 DNA: TGTGCCAGCAACAAGCCTGGGTACGGGGAAAAACTGTTTTTT
J gene: TRBJ1-4
V gene: TRBV28
CDR3 length: 14
D gene: .
clone size: .

CDR3 protein: CASSFEGIYYGYTF
CDR3 DNA: TGTGCCAGCAGTTTTGAGGGCATCTACTATGGCTACACCTTC
J gene: TRBJ1-2
V gene: TRBV28
CDR3 length: 14
D gene: .
clone size: .

CDR3 protein: CASSAIAGGGEQYF
CDR3 DNA: TGTGCCAGCAGCGCCATAGCGGGAGGGGGCGAGCAGTACTTC
J gene: TRBJ2-7
V gene: TRBV7-9
CDR3 length: 14
D gene: TRBD2
clone size: .

CDR3 protein: CASTTWGNEKLFF
CDR3 DNA: TGCGCCAGCACAACCTGGGGGAATGAAAAACTGTTTTTT
J gene: TRBJ1-4
V gene: TRBV4-1
CDR3 length: 13
D gene: .
clone size: few

CDR3 protein: CASSTYRGYEQYF
CDR3 DNA: TGTGCCAGCAGTACCTACAGGGGATACGAGCAGTACTTC
J gene: TRBJ2-7
V gene: TRBV27
CDR3 length: 13
D gene: TRBD1
clone size: .

CDR3 protein: CASSLAATGFNTEAFF
CDR3 DNA: TGCGCCAGCAGCTTGGCCGCGACAGGGTTCAACACTGAAGCTTTCTTT
J gene: TRBJ1-1
V gene: TRBV5-1
CDR3 length: 16
D gene: TRBD1
clone size: .

CDR3 protein: CASNSWGGGQETQYF
CDR3 DNA: TGTGCCAGCAACTCCTGGGGGGGAGGGCAAGAGACCCAGTACTTC
J gene: TRBJ2-5
V gene: TRBV6-2/TRBV6-3
CDR3 length: 15
D gene: TRBD2
clone size: .

CDR3 protein: CASCDGSYEQYF
CDR3 DNA: TGTGCCAGTTGCGACGGGAGCTACGAGCAGTACTTC
J gene: TRBJ2-7
V gene: TRBV6-2/TRBV6-3
CDR3 length: 12
D gene: .
clone size: .

CDR3 protein: CASSEYRGGYTEAFF
CDR3 DNA: TGTGCCAGCAGTGAATATAGGGGTGGGTACACTGAAGCTTTCTTT
J gene: TRBJ1-1
V gene: TRBV25-1
CDR3 length: 15
D gene: .
clone size: .

CDR3 protein: CASTGMYNEQFF
CDR3 DNA: TGTGCCAGCACAGGGATGTACAATGAGCAGTTCTTC
J gene: TRBJ2-1
V gene: TRBV7-9
CDR3 length: 12
D gene: .
clone size: .

CDR3 protein: CATSPHIAGGAYNEQFF
CDR3 DNA: TGTGCCACCAGCCCCCATATAGCGGGAGGGGCCTACAATGAGCAGTTCTTC
J gene: TRBJ2-1
V gene: TRBV24-1
CDR3 length: 17
D gene: TRBD2
clone size: .

CDR3 protein: CASNLQSGLAGVPGYNEQFF
CDR3 DNA: TGTGCCAGCAACCTCCAGTCGGGACTAGCGGGAGTGCCAGGCTACAATGAGCAGTTCTTC
J gene: TRBJ2-1
V gene: TRBV2
CDR3 length: 20
D gene: TRBD2
clone size: .

CDR3 protein: CASSLFARERNIQYF
CDR3 DNA: TGTGCCAGCAGCTTGTTCGCCCGGGAAAGGAACATTCAGTACTTC
J gene: TRBJ2-4
V gene: TRBV5-6
CDR3 length: 15
D gene: .
clone size: .

CDR3 protein: CASSTGPGGYTF
CDR3 DNA: TGTGCCAGCAGTACGGGCCCGGGGGGCTACACCTTC
J gene: TRBJ1-2
V gene: TRBV12-3/TRBV12-4
CDR3 length: 12
D gene: .
clone size: .

CDR3 protein: CATSRGRDRYEQYF
CDR3 DNA: TGTGCCACCAGCAGAGGCAGGGACCGCTACGAGCAGTACTTC
J gene: TRBJ2-7
V gene: TRBV15
CDR3 length: 14
D gene: .
clone size: few

CDR3 protein: CATSSDRGNTEAFF
CDR3 DNA: TGTGCCACCAGCAGTGACAGGGGGAACACTGAAGCTTTCTTT
J gene: TRBJ1-1
V gene: TRBV15
CDR3 length: 14
D gene: TRBD1
clone size: .

CDR3 protein: CASSLPGGRGGYTF
CDR3 DNA: TGTGCCAGCAGTTTACCCGGAGGGAGAGGTGGCTACACCTTC
J gene: TRBJ1-2
V gene: TRBV27
CDR3 length: 14
D gene: .
clone size: .

CDR3 protein: CASSLGLYLRYGYTF
CDR3 DNA: TGTGCCAGCAGCTTAGGTCTCTATTTACGGTATGGCTACACCTTC
J gene: TRBJ1-2
V gene: TRBV7-9
CDR3 length: 15
D gene: .
clone size: .

CDR3 protein: CASSQDKATDTQYF
CDR3 DNA: TGCGCCAGCAGCCAAGATAAGGCTACGGATACGCAGTATTTT
J gene: TRBJ2-3
V gene: TRBV4-3
CDR3 length: 14
D gene: .
clone size: .

CDR3 protein: CAWSPLSSYNEQFF
CDR3 DNA: TGTGCCTGGAGTCCGCTAAGCTCCTACAATGAGCAGTTCTTC
J gene: TRBJ2-1
V gene: TRBV30
CDR3 length: 14
D gene: .
clone size: .

CDR3 protein: CASSQATGKSYNEQFF
CDR3 DNA: TGCGCCAGCAGCCAAGCCACAGGGAAATCCTACAATGAGCAGTTCTTC
J gene: TRBJ2-1
V gene: TRBV4-1
CDR3 length: 16
D gene: .
clone size: .

CDR3 protein: CSARPPGRAAYNEQFF
CDR3 DNA: TGCAGTGCTAGGCCCCCCGGCAGGGCGGCCTACAATGAGCAGTTCTTC
J gene: TRBJ2-1
V gene: TRBV20-1
CDR3 length: 16
D gene: .
clone size: .

CDR3 protein: CAISPSDPEQYF
CDR3 DNA: TGTGCCATCAGTCCATCAGATCCCGAGCAGTACTTC
J gene: TRBJ2-7
V gene: TRBV10-3
CDR3 length: 12
D gene: .
clone size: .

CDR3 protein: CASSYSRDSYNEQFF
CDR3 DNA: TGTGCCAGCAGTTACTCGCGGGACTCCTACAATGAGCAGTTCTTC
J gene: TRBJ2-1
V gene: TRBV6-5
CDR3 length: 15
D gene: .
clone size: .

CDR3 protein: CASSLAAGQGGEQYF
CDR3 DNA: TGTGCCAGCAGCTTAGCCGCGGGCCAAGGGGGCGAGCAGTACTTC
J gene: TRBJ2-7
V gene: TRBV7-9
CDR3 length: 15
D gene: .
clone size: few

CDR3 protein: CASSLIQLAGVHEQYF
CDR3 DNA: TGTGCCAGCAGTTTAATACAGCTAGCGGGAGTCCACGAGCAGTACTTC
J gene: TRBJ2-7
V gene: TRBV27
CDR3 length: 16
D gene: TRBD2
clone size: once

CDR3 protein: CASSLDPGRQPSYEQYF
CDR3 DNA: TGTGCCAGCAGCTTGGATCCCGGACGCCAGCCCTCCTACGAGCAGTACTTC
J gene: TRBJ2-7
V gene: TRBV5-4
CDR3 length: 17
D gene: .
clone size: few

CDR3 protein: CASREQGVFNYGYTF
CDR3 DNA: TGTGCCAGCAGGGAACAGGGGGTATTTAACTATGGCTACACCTTC
J gene: TRBJ1-2
V gene: TRBV12-3/TRBV12-4
CDR3 length: 15
D gene: TRBD1
clone size: .

CDR3 protein: CASSAGTYSYEQYF
CDR3 DNA: TGTGCCAGCAGCGCTGGGACGTATTCCTACGAGCAGTACTTC
J gene: TRBJ2-7
V gene: TRBV5-6
CDR3 length: 14
D gene: .
clone size: .

CDR3 protein: CAWMTSSYEQYF
CDR3 DNA: TGTGCCTGGATGACTAGCTCCTACGAGCAGTACTTC
J gene: TRBJ2-7
V gene: TRBV30
CDR3 length: 12
D gene: .
clone size: .

CDR3 protein: CASSEVARVGTDTQYF
CDR3 DNA: TGTGCCAGCAGTGAAGTCGCGCGTGTGGGCACAGATACGCAGTATTTT
J gene: TRBJ2-3
V gene: TRBV6-1
CDR3 length: 16
D gene: .
clone size: .

CDR3 protein: CATSRDGSGSNQPQHF
CDR3 DNA: TGTGCCACCAGCAGAGATGGGTCGGGAAGCAATCAGCCCCAGCATTTT
J gene: TRBJ1-5
V gene: TRBV15
CDR3 length: 16
D gene: .
clone size: .